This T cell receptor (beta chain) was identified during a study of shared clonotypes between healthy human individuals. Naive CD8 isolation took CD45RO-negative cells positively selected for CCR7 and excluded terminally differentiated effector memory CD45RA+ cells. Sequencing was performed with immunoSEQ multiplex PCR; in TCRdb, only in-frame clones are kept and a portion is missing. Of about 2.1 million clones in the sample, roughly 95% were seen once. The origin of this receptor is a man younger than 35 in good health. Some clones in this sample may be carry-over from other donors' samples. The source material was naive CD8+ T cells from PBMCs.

CDR3 DNA: TGTGCCAGCAGCCAAGTCCTTGGGTACGAGCAGTACTTC. It is translated as CASSQVLGYEQYF. V gene TRBV4-2 combines with J gene TRBJ2-7; D is ambiguous. V was trimmed by 1 base and J by 4 bases, leaving 8 bases between them. Germline CDR1 reads LGHNA; CDR2 reads YNFKEQ. There are 13 residues in the CDR3.